Listed here are 32 T cell receptor beta chains from one sample, sequenced in a study of T cell changes during pregnancy in multiple sclerosis. Libraries were prepared by immunoSEQ multiplex PCR; TCRdb keeps only in-frame clonotypes and omits some of them. This table holds over 35,000 clones, more than 90% found once. This specimen was CD8+ T cells from peripheral blood mononuclear cells, taken in the first trimester of pregnancy. The source of these receptors is a female donor with multiple sclerosis, enrolled in a pregnancy study.

This chain uses TRBV7-9 with TRBJ2-5; 8 bases align to TRBD2. Germline CDR1 reads SEHNR; CDR2 reads FQNEAQ (reference sequence). V was clipped by 7 bases and J by 3 bases; unmatched bases: 10. The CDR3 totals 15 residues. The DNA for the CDR3 is TGTGCCAGCAACGGGGGGGTCGGGGGTGAAGAGACCCAGTACTTC. Its protein is CASNGGVGGEETQYF.

V gene TRBV9 combines with J gene TRBJ2-1, with a tentative D call TRBD2 (7 bases). The CDR3 contains 14 residues. In germline, CDR1 is SGDLS, CDR2 YYNGEE. V lost 2 bases and J lost 6, with 12 bases in between. The CDR3 is CASSVGGLGNEQFF. The CDR3 DNA reads TGTGCCAGCAGCGTCGGGGGGCTGGGCAATGAGCAGTTCTTC.

J is TRBJ1-3 and V is TRBV9; TRBD1 aligns across 7 bases. The CDR3 sequence is 15 residues long. With 4 bases clipped from V and 2 bases from J, the junction kept 6 bases outside the gene matches. CDR1 and CDR2 from the germline V gene are SGDLS and YYNGEE. The CDR3 DNA reads as TGTGCCAGCAGCCCAACAAGGGGGCCTGGAAACACCATATATTTT. It codes for CASSPTRGPGNTIYF.

The V and J genes are TRBV15 and TRBJ1-1, with a tentative D call TRBD1 (5 bases). V was trimmed by 8 bases and J by 2 bases, leaving 12 bases between them. CDR1 LNHNV and CDR2 YYDKDF come from the germline V gene (reference sequence). The CDR3 extends over 13 amino acids. CDR3 DNA sequence: TGTGCCACCTCTAGGACATTTAACACTGAAGCTTTCTTT. This codes for CATSRTFNTEAFF.

This CDR3 reads CASSSPQGGDEVSSGQYF. Here the CDR3 DNA reads TGTGCCAGCAGCTCCCCACAGGGTGGGGATGAGGTTTCATCTGGGCAGTACTTC. The chain uses TRBV5-4 and TRBJ2-7; D possibly corresponds to TRBD1 (6 bases). CDR3 length: 18 amino acids. Germline loops: CDR1 SGHNT, CDR2 YYREEE (reference sequence). V was shortened by 3 bases and J by 9 bases, with 31 bases between the two germline ends.

This clone was observed a handful of times. J is TRBJ2-5 and V is TRBV4-1; D remains ambiguous. Trimming took 0 bases from V and 5 from J, leaving 7 bases between them. The CDR3 spans 13 residues. The germline V gene encodes CDR1 MGHRA and CDR2 YSYEKL. The CDR3 sequence: CASSQEENETQYF. As DNA, the CDR3 is TGCGCCAGCAGCCAAGAGGAGAATGAGACCCAGTACTTC.

This clone was observed once. The chain joins TRBV29-1 to TRBJ1-2; TRBD1 matches 10 bases. J lost 3 bases, V lost 3 bases, and 10 bases had no gene match. This CDR3 has 16 amino acids. Germline V CDR1 and CDR2: SQVTM, ANQGSEA. CDR3 nucleotides: TGCAGCGTTGAGGGACAGGGGAGCTCTTCAGACTATGGCTACACCTTC. This translates into CSVEGQGSSSDYGYTF. The full variable domain, completed using reference TRBV29-1 and TRBJ1-2, is SAVISQKPSRDICQRGTSLTIQCQVDSQVTMMFWYRQQPGQSLTLIATANQGSEATYESGFVIDKFPISRPNLTFSTLTVSNMSPEDSSIYLCSVEGQGSSSDYGYTFGSGTRLTVV.

The chain links TRBV4-1 to TRBJ2-7, with D maybe TRBD2 (6 bases). This CDR3 is built from 14 residues. Germline loops: CDR1 MGHRA, CDR2 YSYEKL. V lost 0 bases to trimming and J lost 5 bases, with 11 bases between them. CDR3 residues: CASSQDFGGDEQYF. CDR3 bases: TGCGCCAGCAGCCAAGATTTCGGAGGGGACGAGCAGTACTTC.

In this sample, this clone turned up a few times. This sequence joins TRBV2 and TRBJ1-1, with TRBD1 identical over 7 bases. Germline CDR1 reads SNHLY; CDR2 reads FYNNEI. CDR3 size: 15 residues. The V and J ends lost 4 bases and 3 bases, in that order; junction bases with no gene match: 8. DNA for the CDR3: TGTGCCAGCAGTGGAAGGGAGGACAGGTACACTGAAGCTTTCTTT. Its translation is CASSGREDRYTEAFF.

CDR3 in amino acids: CASRGGRNQPQHF. In nucleotides, the CDR3 is TGTGCCAGTAGAGGCGGCCGCAATCAGCCCCAGCATTTT. The chain recombines TRBV19 with TRBJ1-5; D call uncertain. The length of the CDR3 is 13 residues. The V end was cut by 6 bases, the J end by 2 bases, with 8 bases between. In germline, CDR1 is LNHDA, CDR2 SQIVND (reference sequence).

V gene TRBV4-1 combines with J gene TRBJ1-2; 9 bases agree with TRBD1. The length of the CDR3 is 17 residues. Germline CDR1 MGHRA, CDR2 YSYEKL. V lost 1 base, J lost 3 bases, and 9 bases stayed unmatched. CDR3 bases: TGCGCCAGCAGCCAAGTAGTTACAGGGGGCGCGGACTATGGCTACACCTTC. Translation gives CASSQVVTGGADYGYTF.

This sequence joins TRBV10-3 and TRBJ1-5; no clear D. This CDR3 has 14 residues. Trimming pared 2 bases from V and 2 bases from J, leaving 7 bases between. Germline V lookup: CDR1 ENHRY, CDR2 SYGVKD. CDR3 sequence (DNA): TGTGCCATCAGTGAGAACATCGGCAATCAGCCCCAGCATTTT. Its protein is CAISENIGNQPQHF.

This CDR3 reads CASSSRTGGYEQYF. The CDR3 DNA reads TGTGCCAGCAGCTCCCGGACAGGGGGCTACGAGCAGTACTTC. This chain joins TRBV13 and TRBJ2-7; TRBD1 matches 10 bases. The CDR3 covers 14 residues. V lost 4 bases, J lost 3 bases, and 3 bases stayed unmatched. Germline CDR1 and CDR2: PRHDT and FYEKMQ (reference sequence).

This clone turned up a few times. The chain uses TRBV7-3 and TRBJ1-1; perhaps TRBD1 as D (5 bases). Germline V gene lookup returns CDR1 SGHTA and CDR2 FQGTGA. This CDR3 region has 14 residues. Trimming stripped 2 bases from V and 1 base from J, with 8 bases between. The CDR3 DNA is TGTGCCAGCAGCTTATCGGGGGGGAACACTGAAGCTTTCTTT. It yields the protein CASSLSGGNTEAFF.

This clone is categorized as medium-sized. The chain uses TRBV5-1 and TRBJ2-7; TRBD1 is a possible D gene (9 bases). The CDR3 length is 14 residues. The V end was cut by 4 bases, the J end by 5 bases, with 16 bases between. Germline CDR1 SGHRS, CDR2 YFSETQ. The DNA of the CDR3 is TGCGCCAGCAGCCCGGACAGGGGACTAGACGAGCAGTACTTC. This gives the protein CASSPDRGLDEQYF.

The rearrangement uses TRBV6-1 and TRBJ2-5; 8 nucleotides agree with TRBD1. The V gene end was trimmed by 2 bases and the J gene end by 4 bases; junction bases not matched to a gene: 3. This CDR3 contains 14 residues. CDR1 and CDR2 (germline): MNHNS, SASEGT. CDR3 amino acids: CASSEPTGGETQYF. Written as DNA, the CDR3 is TGTGCCAGCAGTGAACCCACAGGGGGAGAGACCCAGTACTTC.

The chain combines TRBV5-4 with TRBJ2-1; 9 bases line up with TRBD1. V was pared by 3 bases and J by 7 bases, with 14 bases of the junction left unmatched. The CDR3 is made up of 17 amino acids. Germline CDR1 SGHNT, CDR2 YYREEE (reference sequence). CDR3 loop: CASSSKDLGTGRNEQFF. As DNA, the CDR3 is TGTGCCAGCAGCTCGAAGGATCTCGGGACAGGGAGAAATGAGCAGTTCTTC.

This clone appeared a single time. The chain joins TRBV2 to TRBJ1-2, with 7 bases identical to TRBD1. The length of the CDR3 is 14 residues. Germline V gives CDR1 SNHLY, CDR2 FYNNEI. With 9 bases clipped from V and 6 bases from J, the junction kept 13 bases outside the gene matches. CDR3 sequence reads: CARIKTGSVDGYTF. The DNA for the CDR3 is TGTGCCAGAATTAAGACAGGGTCGGTTGATGGCTACACCTTC.

This clone was seen a single time. The chain recombines TRBV27 with TRBJ1-2; 7 bases align to TRBD1. CDR1 MNHEY and CDR2 SMNVEV come from the germline V gene (reference sequence). The trim removed 2 bases at V and 5 bases at J, leaving 11 bases unmatched. CDR3 length equals 16 residues. The CDR3, as DNA: TGTGCCAGCAGTTTAGGCAGGGACAGCTATGTTTATGGCTACACCTTC. This sequence encodes CASSLGRDSYVYGYTF.

This chain connects TRBV6-1 to TRBJ2-7; D unresolved. The CDR3 is 14 residues long. Germline V gene data show CDR1 as MNHNS and CDR2 as SASEGT. V dropped 4 bases and J dropped 0 bases, with 10 bases sitting between them. The CDR3 is CASSAERSSYEQYF. Here the CDR3 DNA reads TGTGCCAGCAGTGCAGAACGAAGCTCCTACGAGCAGTACTTC.

J is TRBJ1-4 and V is TRBV30; D unresolved. The V and J ends lost 3 bases and 6 bases respectively, with 8 bases between them. This CDR3 spans 12 amino acids. CDR1 is GTSNPN and CDR2 is SVGIG in the germline V gene (reference sequence). The CDR3 loop is CAWRPAYEKLFF. CDR3 nucleotides: TGTGCCTGGAGGCCTGCGTATGAAAAACTGTTTTTT.

The genes are TRBV9 and TRBJ1-2, with 10 bases matching TRBD1. The CDR3 is made up of 14 amino acids. The junction had 4 bases not matched to a gene; V was cut back by 7 bases and J by 1 base. Germline CDR1 reads SGDLS; CDR2 reads YYNGEE. The CDR3 sequence is CASGRTGGNYGYTF. The CDR3 DNA reads TGTGCCAGCGGTCGGACAGGGGGTAACTATGGCTACACCTTC.

The chain joins TRBV27 to TRBJ2-1; a weak D match, TRBD2 (5 bases). The germline V and J ends were trimmed by 3 bases and 8 bases, with 20 bases remaining between them. Germline CDR1 reads MNHEY; CDR2 reads SMNVEV (reference sequence). The CDR3 has 16 residues. The CDR3 is CASSFGFTRFGDEQFF. CDR3 DNA sequence: TGTGCCAGCAGTTTTGGGTTTACTAGATTTGGGGATGAGCAGTTCTTC.

The rearrangement links TRBV5-4 to TRBJ1-2, with 8 nucleotides matching TRBD1. Germline CDR1 SGHNT, CDR2 YYREEE (reference sequence). The V segment lost 5 bases and the J segment 10 bases; nucleotides outside the gene matches: 10. This CDR3 contains 13 residues. The CDR3 DNA is TGTGCCAGCAGGGAAAGACAGGGGCCGGACTACACCTTC. Translation gives CASRERQGPDYTF.

The chain recombines TRBV27 with TRBJ1-2; 11 nucleotides agree with TRBD1. CDR3 length: 15 amino acids. Germline lookup yields CDR1 MNHEY and CDR2 SMNVEV (reference sequence). The J segment lost 4 bases and the V segment lost 2 bases, leaving 3 bases of the junction unmatched. CDR3 in DNA: TGTGCCAGCAGTTTAAGGACAGGGGGCGGCTATGGCTACACCTTC. Protein sequence: CASSLRTGGGYGYTF.

The rearrangement links TRBV27 to TRBJ2-7; TRBD1 matches at 9 bases. Per germline, CDR1 MNHEY and CDR2 SMNVEV (reference sequence). With 5 bases clipped from V and 5 bases from J, the junction kept 7 bases outside the gene matches. This CDR3 is 14 amino acids long. The CDR3 loop reads CASSLGTGLDEQYF. The CDR3 DNA reads as TGTGCCAGCAGTCTCGGGACAGGGTTGGACGAGCAGTACTTC.

The chain employs TRBV1 and TRBJ1-5; TRBD1, as called in the table, went unchecked against the DNA. TRBV1 is a pseudogene. The CDR3 contains 18 residues. The CDR3 region has the DNA TGCACCATGACGGACAAGGGCAGGTCCTACAATAGCAATCAGCCCCAGCATTTT. Translated, it gives CTMTDKGRSYNSNQPQHF.

V usage is TRBV5-1 and J usage is TRBJ2-7; possible D gene TRBD1, 5 bases. The CDR3 is 17 amino acids. V shed 1 base and J shed 0 bases, with 17 bases lying between them. The germline V gene has CDR1 SGHRS and CDR2 YFSETQ. The DNA of the CDR3 is TGCGCCAGCAGCTTGAATCGACCGGACACCTACTCCTACGAGCAGTACTTC. This gives the protein CASSLNRPDTYSYEQYF.

The J gene is TRBJ2-7, the V gene TRBV6-5, with TRBD1 matching 10 bases. This CDR3 region has 15 residues. The V and J ends lost 6 bases and 4 bases, in that order; junction bases with no gene match: 9. Germline V gives CDR1 MNHEY, CDR2 SVGAGI. The CDR3 region is CASRSGTGEFYEQYF. The CDR3 DNA reads TGTGCCAGCAGGTCCGGGACAGGGGAATTTTACGAGCAGTACTTC.

V is TRBV6-5 and J is TRBJ2-7; possible D gene TRBD2, 6 bases. Germline V gives CDR1 MNHEY, CDR2 SVGAGI. Trimming took 2 bases from V and 2 from J, leaving 13 bases between them. The CDR3 is 15 amino acids. The CDR3 sequence: CASSYEGGGAYEQYF. CDR3 DNA sequence: TGTGCCAGCAGTTACGAAGGTGGAGGGGCCTACGAGCAGTACTTC.

The V and J genes are TRBV7-4 and TRBJ1-5; no firm D call. V lost 5 bases to trimming and J lost 2 bases, with 7 bases between them. CDR1 and CDR2 from the germline V gene are SGHVT and SQSDAQ. The CDR3 is made up of 13 amino acids. The CDR3 DNA reads TGTGCCAGCAGCGCCACAGGCAATCAGCCCCAGCATTTT. Translated: CASSATGNQPQHF.

The V gene is TRBV19, the J gene TRBJ1-5, with 7 bases lining up with TRBD1. CDR1 LNHDA and CDR2 SQIVND come from the germline V gene (reference sequence). The ends lost 10 bases at V and 7 bases at J; junction bases unmatched: 7. The CDR3 runs to 12 residues. The CDR3, as DNA: TGTGCCACCCGACAGGGCGGGCAGCCCCAGCATTTT. It translates to CATRQGGQPQHF.